This T cell receptor beta chain was sequenced in a study of blood T cells in healthy people across ages. A second PCR, run for about 7 to 11 cycles, used a sample-barcoded 5' primer plus a J-beta primer mix. TCRdb re-called the 5' RACE reads through MiXCR, storing one row per CDR3 protein. The sample lists some 1.5 million distinct CDR3 sequences, 28% occurring once. V was pared by 5 bases and J by 1 base, with 5 bases of the junction left unmatched. CDR3 length: 16 residues. Germline V gene lookup returns CDR1 MNHEY and CDR2 SVGAGI. Study observations and caveats: Age advanced and TCR beta diversity per million T cells fell, roughly linearly. Observed TCR beta diversity showed a strong correlation with the percentage of naive T cells as measured by flow cytometry.

A few counts support this clonotype. Its matching antigen is unknown. The sample taken for sequencing was blood. This receptor was identified in a woman in her 30s in good health. This rearrangement joins TRBV6-5 to TRBJ1-5; 10 bases align to TRBD1. CDR3 DNA: TGTGCCAGCAGTACCAGACAGGGGGCCAGCAATCAGCCCCAGCATTTT. It encodes CASSTRQGASNQPQHF.